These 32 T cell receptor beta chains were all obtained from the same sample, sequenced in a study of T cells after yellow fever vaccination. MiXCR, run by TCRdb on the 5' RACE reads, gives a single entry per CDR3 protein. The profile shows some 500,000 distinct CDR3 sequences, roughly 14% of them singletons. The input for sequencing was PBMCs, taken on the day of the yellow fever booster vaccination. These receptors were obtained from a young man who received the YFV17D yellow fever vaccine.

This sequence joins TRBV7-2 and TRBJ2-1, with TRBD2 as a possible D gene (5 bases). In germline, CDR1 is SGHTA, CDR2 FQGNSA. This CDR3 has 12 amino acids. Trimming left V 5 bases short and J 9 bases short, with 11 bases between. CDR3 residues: CASSRSVGEQFF. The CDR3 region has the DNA TGTGCCAGCAGCCGTAGCGTCGGTGAGCAGTTCTTC.

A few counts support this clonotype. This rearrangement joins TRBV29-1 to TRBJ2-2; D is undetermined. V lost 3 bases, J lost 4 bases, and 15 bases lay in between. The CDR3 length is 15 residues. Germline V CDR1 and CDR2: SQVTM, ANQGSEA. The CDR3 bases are TGCAGCGTTGATGTCTCAGGCAAGCCCACCGGGGAGCTGTTTTTT. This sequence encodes CSVDVSGKPTGELFF.

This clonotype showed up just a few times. CDR3: CASSWAGLPNYGYTF. In DNA, the CDR3 is TGTGCCAGCAGCTGGGCTGGACTGCCGAACTATGGCTACACCTTC. The chain has TRBV7-9 and TRBJ1-2; D gene uncertain. In germline, CDR1 is SEHNR, CDR2 FQNEAQ (reference sequence). V was trimmed by 4 bases and J by 2 bases, leaving 14 bases between them. The CDR3 covers 15 residues.

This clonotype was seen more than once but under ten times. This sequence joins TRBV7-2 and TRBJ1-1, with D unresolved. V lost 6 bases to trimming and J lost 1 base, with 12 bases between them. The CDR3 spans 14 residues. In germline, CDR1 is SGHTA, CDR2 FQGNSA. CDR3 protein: CASSTTAENTEAFF. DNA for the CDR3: TGTGCCAGCAGTACGACGGCTGAGAACACTGAAGCTTTCTTT. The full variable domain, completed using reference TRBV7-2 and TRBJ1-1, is GAGVSQSPSNKVTEKGKDVELRCDPISGHTALYWYRQSLGQGLEFLIYFQGNSAPDKSGLPSDRFSAERTGGSVSTLTIQRTQQEDSAVYLCASSTTAENTEAFFGQGTRLTVV.

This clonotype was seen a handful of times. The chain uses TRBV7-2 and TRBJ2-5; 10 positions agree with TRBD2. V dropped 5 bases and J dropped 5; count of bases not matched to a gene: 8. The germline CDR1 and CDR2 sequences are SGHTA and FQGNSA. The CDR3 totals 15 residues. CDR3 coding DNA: TGTGCCAGCAGCGTCTCTAGCGGGAGTGGCGAGACCCAGTACTTC. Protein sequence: CASSVSSGSGETQYF.

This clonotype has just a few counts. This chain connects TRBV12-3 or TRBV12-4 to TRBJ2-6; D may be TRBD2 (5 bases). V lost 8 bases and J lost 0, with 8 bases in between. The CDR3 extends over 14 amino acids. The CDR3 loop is CASGRGSGANVLTF. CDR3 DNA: TGTGCCAGCGGTCGGGGCTCTGGGGCCAACGTCCTGACTTTC.

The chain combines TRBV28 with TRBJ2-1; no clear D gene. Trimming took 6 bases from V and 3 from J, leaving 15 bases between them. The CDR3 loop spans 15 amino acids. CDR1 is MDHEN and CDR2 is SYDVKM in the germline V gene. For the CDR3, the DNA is TGTGCCAGCAGACTTCCTTCCCGCGACTACAATGAGCAGTTCTTC. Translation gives CASRLPSRDYNEQFF.

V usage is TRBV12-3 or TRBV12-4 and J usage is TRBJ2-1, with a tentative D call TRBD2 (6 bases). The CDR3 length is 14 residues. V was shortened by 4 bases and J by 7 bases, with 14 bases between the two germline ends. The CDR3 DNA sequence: TGTGCCAGCAGTTCTGGCGGGAAGCCGAATGAGCAGTTCTTC. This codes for CASSSGGKPNEQFF.

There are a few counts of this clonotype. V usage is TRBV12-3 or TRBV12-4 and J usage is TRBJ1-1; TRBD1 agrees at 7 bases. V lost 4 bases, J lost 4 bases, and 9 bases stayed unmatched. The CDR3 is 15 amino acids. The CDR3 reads CASSSRGQPFTEAFF. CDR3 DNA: TGTGCCAGCAGTTCTAGGGGACAGCCTTTCACTGAAGCTTTCTTT.

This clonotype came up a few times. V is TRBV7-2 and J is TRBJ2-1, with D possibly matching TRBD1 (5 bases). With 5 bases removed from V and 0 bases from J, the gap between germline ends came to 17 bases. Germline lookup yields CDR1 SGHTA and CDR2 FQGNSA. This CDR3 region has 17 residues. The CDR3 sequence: CASSVKGARSSYNEQFF. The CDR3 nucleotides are TGTGCCAGCAGCGTAAAAGGGGCCCGCAGCTCCTACAATGAGCAGTTCTTC.

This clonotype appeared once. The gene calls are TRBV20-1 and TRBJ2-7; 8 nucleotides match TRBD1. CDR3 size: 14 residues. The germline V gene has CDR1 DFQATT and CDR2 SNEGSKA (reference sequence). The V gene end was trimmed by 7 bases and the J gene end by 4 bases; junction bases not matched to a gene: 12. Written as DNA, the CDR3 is TGCAGTGTGGTTGGGCCAGGGGGCTTTTACGAGCAGTACTTC. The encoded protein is CSVVGPGGFYEQYF.

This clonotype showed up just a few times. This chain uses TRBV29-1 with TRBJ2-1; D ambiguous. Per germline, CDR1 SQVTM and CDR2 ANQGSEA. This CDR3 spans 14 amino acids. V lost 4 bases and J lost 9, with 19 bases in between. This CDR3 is CSVGVNIESSEQFF. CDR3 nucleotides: TGCAGCGTTGGCGTGAACATAGAGTCGAGTGAGCAGTTCTTC.

CDR3 loop: CASSVEITGELFF. For the CDR3, the DNA is TGTGCCAGCAGCGTAGAGATCACCGGGGAGCTGTTTTTT. This chain uses TRBV9 with TRBJ2-2, with D hard to call. The CDR3 covers 13 residues. The V gene's germline CDR1 is SGDLS and CDR2 YYNGEE. Trimming stripped 0 bases from V and 4 bases from J, with 4 bases between.

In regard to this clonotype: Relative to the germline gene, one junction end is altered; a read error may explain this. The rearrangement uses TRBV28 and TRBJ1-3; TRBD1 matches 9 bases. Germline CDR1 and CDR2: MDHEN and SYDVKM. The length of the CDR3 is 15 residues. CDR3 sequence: CASRMDRGTGITIYF. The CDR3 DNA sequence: TGTGCCAGCAGGATGGACAGGGGAACTGGAATCACCATATATTTT.

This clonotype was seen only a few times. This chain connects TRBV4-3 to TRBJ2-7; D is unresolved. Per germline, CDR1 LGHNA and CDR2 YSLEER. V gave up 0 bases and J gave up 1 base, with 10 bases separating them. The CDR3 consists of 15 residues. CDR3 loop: CASSQDLGISYEQYF. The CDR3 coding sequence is TGCGCCAGCAGCCAAGATCTAGGCATTTCCTACGAGCAGTACTTC.

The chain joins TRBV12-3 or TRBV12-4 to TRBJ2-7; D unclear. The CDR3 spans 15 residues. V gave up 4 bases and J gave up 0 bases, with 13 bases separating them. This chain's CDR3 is CASSSGPSSSYEQYF. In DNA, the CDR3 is TGTGCCAGCAGTTCCGGACCCTCGAGCTCCTACGAGCAGTACTTC.

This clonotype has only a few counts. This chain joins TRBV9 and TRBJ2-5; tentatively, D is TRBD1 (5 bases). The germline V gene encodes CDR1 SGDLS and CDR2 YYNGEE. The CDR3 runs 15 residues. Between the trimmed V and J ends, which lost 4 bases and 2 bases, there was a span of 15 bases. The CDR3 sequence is CASSIAGFPQETQYF. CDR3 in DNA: TGTGCCAGCAGCATCGCAGGGTTTCCTCAAGAGACCCAGTACTTC. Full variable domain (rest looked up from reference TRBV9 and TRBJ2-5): DSGVTQTPKHLITATGQRVTLRCSPRSGDLSVYWYQQSLDQGLQFLIQYYNGEERAKGNILERFSAQQFPDLHSELNLSSLELGDSALYFCASSIAGFPQETQYFGPGTRLLVL.

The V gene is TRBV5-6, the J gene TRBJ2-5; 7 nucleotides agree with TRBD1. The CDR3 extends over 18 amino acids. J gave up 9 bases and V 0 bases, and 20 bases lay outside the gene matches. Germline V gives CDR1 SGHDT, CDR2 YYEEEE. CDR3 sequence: CASSLEDRSKVGATAQYF. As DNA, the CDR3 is TGTGCCAGCAGCTTGGAGGACAGGTCCAAGGTTGGAGCTACGGCCCAGTACTTC.

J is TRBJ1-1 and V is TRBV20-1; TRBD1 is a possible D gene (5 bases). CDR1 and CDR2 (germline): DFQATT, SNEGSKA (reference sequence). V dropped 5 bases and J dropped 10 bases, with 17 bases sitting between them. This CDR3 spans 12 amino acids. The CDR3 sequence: CSAFGARDGAFF. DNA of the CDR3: TGCAGTGCTTTCGGGGCGCGGGACGGAGCTTTCTTT.

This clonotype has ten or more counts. CDR3 amino acids: CASSPDQETQYF. In DNA, the CDR3 is TGTGCCAGCAGCCCTGATCAAGAGACCCAGTACTTC. The chain recombines TRBV7-2 with TRBJ2-5; the D is unclear. The length of the CDR3 is 12 residues. V was shortened by 5 bases and J by 2 bases, with 6 bases between the two germline ends. Germline CDR1 reads SGHTA; CDR2 reads FQGNSA.

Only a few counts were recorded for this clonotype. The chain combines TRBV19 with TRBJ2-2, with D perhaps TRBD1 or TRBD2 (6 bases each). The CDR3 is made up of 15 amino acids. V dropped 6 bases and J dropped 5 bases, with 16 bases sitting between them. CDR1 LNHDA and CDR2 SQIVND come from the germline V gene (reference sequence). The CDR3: CASRGWRGGTGELFF. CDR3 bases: TGTGCCAGTAGAGGGTGGAGAGGGGGGACCGGGGAGCTGTTTTTT.

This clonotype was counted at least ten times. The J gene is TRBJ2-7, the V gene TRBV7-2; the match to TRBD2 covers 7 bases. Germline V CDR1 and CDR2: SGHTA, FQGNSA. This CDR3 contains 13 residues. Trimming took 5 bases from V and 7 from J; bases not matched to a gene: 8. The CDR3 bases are TGTGCCAGCAGCCCCGGGGGGATAGCAGAGCAGTACTTC. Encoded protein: CASSPGGIAEQYF. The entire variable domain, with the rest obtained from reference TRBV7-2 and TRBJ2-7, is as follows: GAGVSQSPSNKVTEKGKDVELRCDPISGHTALYWYRQSLGQGLEFLIYFQGNSAPDKSGLPSDRFSAERTGGSVSTLTIQRTQQEDSAVYLCASSPGGIAEQYFGPGTRLTVT.

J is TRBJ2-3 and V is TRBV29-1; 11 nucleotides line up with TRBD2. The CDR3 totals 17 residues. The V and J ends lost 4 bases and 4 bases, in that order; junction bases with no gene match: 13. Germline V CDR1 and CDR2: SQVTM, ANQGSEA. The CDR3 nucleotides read TGCAGCGTTGTCCCGCTGCCTAGCGGGAGGTTAGCAGATACGCAGTATTTT. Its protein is CSVVPLPSGRLADTQYF.

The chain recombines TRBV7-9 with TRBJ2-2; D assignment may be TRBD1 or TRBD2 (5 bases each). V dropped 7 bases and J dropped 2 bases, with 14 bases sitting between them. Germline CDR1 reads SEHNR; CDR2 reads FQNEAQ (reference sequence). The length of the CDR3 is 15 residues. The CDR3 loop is CASTEGPANTGELFF. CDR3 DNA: TGTGCCAGCACCGAGGGGCCAGCAAACACCGGGGAGCTGTTTTTT.

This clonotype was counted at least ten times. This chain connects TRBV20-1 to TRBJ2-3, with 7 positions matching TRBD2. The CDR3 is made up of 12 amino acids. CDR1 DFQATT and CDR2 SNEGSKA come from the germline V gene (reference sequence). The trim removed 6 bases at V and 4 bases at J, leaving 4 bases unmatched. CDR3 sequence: CSAGRGADTQYF. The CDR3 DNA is TGCAGTGCAGGCCGGGGGGCAGATACGCAGTATTTT.

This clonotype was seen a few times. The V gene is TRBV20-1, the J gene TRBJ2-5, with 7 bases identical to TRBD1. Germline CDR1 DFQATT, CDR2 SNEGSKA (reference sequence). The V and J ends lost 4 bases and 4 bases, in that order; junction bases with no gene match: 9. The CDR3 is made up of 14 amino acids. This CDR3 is CSAIRQGRGETQYF. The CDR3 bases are TGCAGTGCTATCAGACAGGGCCGGGGAGAGACCCAGTACTTC.

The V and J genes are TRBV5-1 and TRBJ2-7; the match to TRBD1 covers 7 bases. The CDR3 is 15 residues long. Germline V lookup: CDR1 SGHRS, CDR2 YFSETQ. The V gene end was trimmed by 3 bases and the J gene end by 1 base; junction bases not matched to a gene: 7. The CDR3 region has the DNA TGCGCCAGCAGCTCGAATACAGGGGCATCCTACGAGCAGTACTTC. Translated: CASSSNTGASYEQYF.

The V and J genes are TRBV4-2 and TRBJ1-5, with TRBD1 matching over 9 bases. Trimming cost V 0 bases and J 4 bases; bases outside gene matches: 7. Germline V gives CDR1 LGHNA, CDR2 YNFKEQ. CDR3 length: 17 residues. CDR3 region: CASSQDVSGQGNQPQHF. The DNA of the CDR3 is TGTGCCAGCAGCCAAGATGTTAGTGGACAGGGGAATCAGCCCCAGCATTTT.

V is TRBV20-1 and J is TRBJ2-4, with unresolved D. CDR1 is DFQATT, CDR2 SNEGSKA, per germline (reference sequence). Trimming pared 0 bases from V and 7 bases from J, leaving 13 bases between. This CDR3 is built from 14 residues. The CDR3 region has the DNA TGCAGTGCTAGAGATTTGTGGGATCCGAACATTCAGTACTTC. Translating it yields CSARDLWDPNIQYF.

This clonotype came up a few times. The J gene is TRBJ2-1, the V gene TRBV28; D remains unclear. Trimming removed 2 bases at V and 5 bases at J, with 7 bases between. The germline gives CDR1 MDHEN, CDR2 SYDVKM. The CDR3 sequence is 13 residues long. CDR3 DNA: TGTGCCAGCAGTTTACCTACTAACAATGAGCAGTTCTTC. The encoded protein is CASSLPTNNEQFF. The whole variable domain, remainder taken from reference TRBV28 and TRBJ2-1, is DVKVTQSSRYLVKRTGEKVFLECVQDMDHENMFWYRQDPGLGLRLIYFSYDVKMKEKGDIPEGYSVSREKKERFSLILESASTNQTSMYLCASSLPTNNEQFFGPGTRLTVL.

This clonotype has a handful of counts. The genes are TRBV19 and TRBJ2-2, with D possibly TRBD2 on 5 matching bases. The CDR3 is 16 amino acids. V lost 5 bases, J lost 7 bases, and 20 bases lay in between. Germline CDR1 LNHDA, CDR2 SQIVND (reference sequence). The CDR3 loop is CASSPRHGFGVGELFF. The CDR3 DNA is TGTGCCAGTAGTCCGAGACACGGTTTCGGGGTCGGGGAGCTGTTTTTT. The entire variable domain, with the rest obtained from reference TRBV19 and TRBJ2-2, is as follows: DGGITQSPKYLFRKEGQNVTLSCEQNLNHDAMYWYRQDPGQGLRLIYYSQIVNDFQKGDIAEGYSVSREKKESFPLTVTSAQKNPTAFYLCASSPRHGFGVGELFFGEGSRLTVL.

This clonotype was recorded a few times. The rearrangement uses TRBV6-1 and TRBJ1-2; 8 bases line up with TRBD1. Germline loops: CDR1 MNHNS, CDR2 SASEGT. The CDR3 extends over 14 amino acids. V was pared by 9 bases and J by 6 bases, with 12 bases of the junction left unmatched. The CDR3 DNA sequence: TGTGCCAGTCTCTCCGGGACAGGTCGTAATGGCTACACCTTC. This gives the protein CASLSGTGRNGYTF.